These T cell receptor beta chains were read from a single sample in a study of CD8 T cells in ankylosing spondylitis. TCRdb re-called the 5' RACE reads with MiXCR, one entry per CDR3 protein. Seen here are a few hundred thousand distinct CDR3 sequences, roughly 8% observed once, and the top ten hold about 14%. Sequences were obtained from blood, either unsorted or a sorted T cell fraction (not recorded which). These receptor sequences come from a male donor with ankylosing spondylitis. Each CDR3 is given with its conserved first and last residue. A D gene is named only where the DNA matches it firmly. A clone size is listed for some rows: how often the clone was seen (once, few, many), or a class if it is expanded.

v_gene: TRBV20-1; abundance: -; d_gene: -; j_gene: TRBJ2-5; CDR3nt: TGCAGTGCTAGGGCAGTCAGGGAGTGGCAAGAGACCCAGTACTTC; CDR3aa: CSARAVREWQETQYF
v_gene: TRBV20-1; abundance: many; d_gene: -; j_gene: TRBJ1-6; CDR3nt: TGCAGTGCCAGTATGGGGGCTGCCTTTTCACCCCTCCACTTT; CDR3aa: CSASMGAAFSPLHF
v_gene: TRBV7-2; abundance: -; d_gene: TRBD1; j_gene: TRBJ1-6; CDR3nt: TGTGCCAGCAGCCCCTTACAGGGGTTGAGGGATTCACCCCTCCACTTT; CDR3aa: CASSPLQGLRDSPLHF
v_gene: TRBV4-1; abundance: few; d_gene: TRBD2; j_gene: TRBJ2-1; CDR3nt: TGCGCCAGCAGCGGACTAGCGGGAGGCTATGAGCAGTTCTTC; CDR3aa: CASSGLAGGYEQFF
v_gene: TRBV20-1; abundance: -; d_gene: -; j_gene: TRBJ2-3; CDR3nt: TGCAGTGCCCAGGGGCCCTATACGCAGTATTTT; CDR3aa: CSAQGPYTQYF
v_gene: TRBV4-3; abundance: many; d_gene: -; j_gene: TRBJ2-6; CDR3nt: TGCGCCAGCAGCCAAGAGGGGTTGGCAGGGGCCAACGTCCTGACTTTC; CDR3aa: CASSQEGLAGANVLTF
v_gene: TRBV4-1; abundance: few; d_gene: TRBD1; j_gene: TRBJ1-1; CDR3nt: TGCGCCAGCAGCCATCTGGGACAGCACACTGAAGCTTTCTTT; CDR3aa: CASSHLGQHTEAFF
v_gene: TRBV20-1; abundance: -; d_gene: TRBD2; j_gene: TRBJ2-1; CDR3nt: TGCAGTGCTCATCCTAGCGGGTCCTTCAATGAGCAGTTCTTC; CDR3aa: CSAHPSGSFNEQFF
v_gene: TRBV27; abundance: few; d_gene: -; j_gene: TRBJ2-1; CDR3nt: TGTGCCAGCAGTTTTCAGGGACAATACAATGAGCAGTTCTTC; CDR3aa: CASSFQGQYNEQFF
v_gene: TRBV5-5; abundance: -; d_gene: -; j_gene: TRBJ1-1; CDR3nt: TGTGCCAGCAGCTTCCGCCAGGGAAACACTGAAGCTTTCTTT; CDR3aa: CASSFRQGNTEAFF
v_gene: TRBV20-1; abundance: many; d_gene: -; j_gene: TRBJ2-1; CDR3nt: TGCAGTGCTCTCGGGACAAATCATTGGGAGCAGTTCTTC; CDR3aa: CSALGTNHWEQFF
v_gene: TRBV7-9; abundance: many; d_gene: TRBD1; j_gene: TRBJ2-5; CDR3nt: TGTGCCAGCAGATTCGGGACAGTCCAAGAGACCCAGTACTTC; CDR3aa: CASRFGTVQETQYF
v_gene: TRBV13; abundance: few; d_gene: TRBD2; j_gene: TRBJ2-1; CDR3nt: TGTGCCAGCAGCTTAGTTTCTAGCGGGAGCAATGAGCAGTTCTTC; CDR3aa: CASSLVSSGSNEQFF
v_gene: TRBV12-3/TRBV12-4; abundance: -; d_gene: -; j_gene: TRBJ2-2; CDR3nt: TGTGCCAGCACCCCGGGAAGTCGAAAGTCGAACACCGGGGAGCTGTTTTTT; CDR3aa: CASTPGSRKSNTGELFF
v_gene: TRBV7-8; abundance: many; d_gene: -; j_gene: TRBJ2-3; CDR3nt: TGTGCCAGCAGCTTAAATCAGGGCCTGGGTCACACAGATACGCAGTATTTT; CDR3aa: CASSLNQGLGHTDTQYF
v_gene: TRBV3-1; abundance: few; d_gene: -; j_gene: TRBJ2-5; CDR3nt: TGTGCCAGCAGCCAAGAACAAGGGGCCCAGTACTTC; CDR3aa: CASSQEQGAQYF
v_gene: TRBV9; abundance: -; d_gene: -; j_gene: TRBJ1-2; CDR3nt: TGTGCCAGCAGCGTAGGGGGCACAGGCTACACCTTC; CDR3aa: CASSVGGTGYTF
v_gene: TRBV5-6; abundance: -; d_gene: -; j_gene: TRBJ2-1; CDR3nt: TGTGCCAGCAGCCAGGGAGCGGGCGTCTACAATGAGCAGTTCTTC; CDR3aa: CASSQGAGVYNEQFF
v_gene: TRBV11-2; abundance: -; d_gene: TRBD1; j_gene: TRBJ2-7; CDR3nt: TGTGCCAGCAGCCACAGGGGGGACTACGAGCAGTACTTC; CDR3aa: CASSHRGDYEQYF
v_gene: TRBV29-1; abundance: -; d_gene: TRBD2; j_gene: TRBJ2-7; CDR3nt: TGCAGCGTTCGACTAGCGGCAATGTACGAGCAGTACTTC; CDR3aa: CSVRLAAMYEQYF
v_gene: TRBV7-9; abundance: many; d_gene: -; j_gene: TRBJ2-1; CDR3nt: TGTGCCAGCAGCCCCCGCGGAGGGTCCTACAATGAGCAGTTCTTC; CDR3aa: CASSPRGGSYNEQFF
v_gene: TRBV28; abundance: few; d_gene: -; j_gene: TRBJ1-2; CDR3nt: TGTGCCAGCAGGCACAGAACCTATGGCTACACCTTC; CDR3aa: CASRHRTYGYTF
v_gene: TRBV4-1; abundance: -; d_gene: -; j_gene: TRBJ1-2; CDR3nt: TGCGCCAGCAGCCATCGGCCCGACAGAGGGGGCTACACCTTC; CDR3aa: CASSHRPDRGGYTF
v_gene: TRBV19; abundance: -; d_gene: TRBD2; j_gene: TRBJ2-3; CDR3nt: TGTGCCAGTACTTCAGGGAGGCTAGCGGGAACAGATACGCAGTATTTT; CDR3aa: CASTSGRLAGTDTQYF
v_gene: TRBV7-3; abundance: -; d_gene: -; j_gene: TRBJ2-3; CDR3nt: TGTGCCAGCAGCTTCATGGCTCTCACAGATACGCAGTATTTT; CDR3aa: CASSFMALTDTQYF
v_gene: TRBV29-1; abundance: -; d_gene: -; j_gene: TRBJ2-7; CDR3nt: TGCAGCGTTGTCGACAGCAAACACTACGAGCAGTACTTC; CDR3aa: CSVVDSKHYEQYF
v_gene: TRBV20-1; abundance: few; d_gene: -; j_gene: TRBJ2-5; CDR3nt: TGCAGTGCTAGAAGGGACCAAGAGACCCAGTACTTC; CDR3aa: CSARRDQETQYF
v_gene: TRBV18; abundance: -; d_gene: TRBD1; j_gene: TRBJ2-6; CDR3nt: TGTGCCAGCTCACCAAGCGGACAGGGGCGTGGGGCCAACGTCCTGACTTTC; CDR3aa: CASSPSGQGRGANVLTF
v_gene: TRBV20-1; abundance: many; d_gene: -; j_gene: TRBJ2-3; CDR3nt: TGCAGTGCTAGAGTAGCTTGGGGGGTGGAAACAGATACGCAGTATTTT; CDR3aa: CSARVAWGVETDTQYF